This TCR beta chain was sequenced in a study of OX40 agonist ivuxolimab in advanced cancers. Study details: It was ivuxolimab, an agonistic anti-OX40 (CD134) antibody, that patients were treated with. Findings and caveats of the study: By week 6 at 0.1 to 3.0 mg/kg, blood CD4+ and CD8+ T cells had expanded clonally.

From germline, CDR1 is SGHNT and CDR2 YENEEA. This CDR3 is built from 12 residues. V shed 5 bases, J shed 6 bases, and the junction held 4 bases outside the gene matches. TCRdb keeps only in-frame clones here, not all; method: immunoSEQ multiplex PCR. The sample includes 90,000 to 150,000 clones, around 87% of them seen just once. Concerning this clone: The antigen is undetermined.

The starting material was CD4+ or CD8+ T cells sorted from blood, obtained in a trial of the OX40 agonist ivuxolimab. The receptor was isolated from an adult with an advanced solid tumor such as melanoma, head and neck, liver or kidney cancer. The chain has TRBV11-3 and TRBJ2-7; the match to TRBD1 covers 7 bases. CDR3 sequence reads: CASSQRQGEQYF. The CDR3 coding sequence is TGTGCCAGCAGCCAAAGACAGGGCGAGCAGTACTTC.